Below, 19 T cell receptor beta chains from the same sample are listed, as sequenced in a study of breast tumors, draining lymph nodes, adjacent tissues. TCRdb itself ran the multiplex PCR reads through MiXCR, one entry per CDR3 protein. The data contain about 21,000 distinct CDR3 sequences, about 30% of them singletons. Input material: breast tumor tissue. These receptor sequences come from a female donor with breast cancer. Some clones in this sample may be carry-over from other donors' samples.

This clonotype was recorded many times. This sequence joins TRBV7-9 and TRBJ2-5; 11 nucleotides align to TRBD2. Germline V gives CDR1 SEHNR, CDR2 FQNEAQ (reference sequence). V dropped 0 bases and J dropped 5; count of bases not matched to a gene: 5. This CDR3 has 16 residues. The CDR3 here is CASSLAASGRWETQYF. CDR3 DNA: TGTGCCAGCAGCTTAGCAGCTAGCGGGAGGTGGGAGACCCAGTACTTC.

As regards this clonotype: Being one base from a much bigger clone, this may be a read error. V is TRBV4-2 and J is TRBJ2-1; 14 nucleotides agree with TRBD2. Germline lookup yields CDR1 LGHNA and CDR2 YNFKEQ. This CDR3 spans 16 amino acids. Germline trimming cut 6 bases from V and 8 bases from J; bases unmatched to any gene: 9. The chain's CDR3 is CASRSGLAGVFDEQFF. The CDR3 nucleotides read TGTGCCAGCAGATCGGGACTAGCGGGAGTCTTTGATGAGCAGTTCTTC.

V and J are TRBV29-1 and TRBJ2-4; D gene ambiguous. This CDR3 has 13 amino acids. CDR1 SQVTM and CDR2 ANQGSEA come from the germline V gene. V shed 6 bases and J shed 0 bases, with 9 bases lying between them. In DNA, the CDR3 is TGCAGCGTCGGAAGACTAGCCAAAAACATTCAGTACTTC. This translates into CSVGRLAKNIQYF.

In its sample, this clonotype was seen many times. The rearrangement links TRBV28 to TRBJ2-2, with D perhaps TRBD1 or TRBD2 (5 bases each). The CDR3 is 17 amino acids. Germline V gene sequence: CDR1 MDHEN, CDR2 SYDVKM. The V end was cut by 6 bases, the J end by 0 bases, with 17 bases between. The CDR3 is CASSPRDGKTNTGELFF. CDR3 nucleotide sequence: TGTGCCAGCAGCCCTAGGGACGGTAAGACGAACACCGGGGAGCTGTTTTTT.

The chain recombines TRBV20-1 with TRBJ2-3; D might be TRBD1 (5 bases). The germline V and J ends were trimmed by 6 bases and 4 bases, with 8 bases remaining between them. This CDR3 contains 11 residues. Germline V CDR1 and CDR2: DFQATT, SNEGSKA (reference sequence). CDR3 DNA: TGCAGTGCAGTGACAGCAGATACGCAGTATTTT. Amino acid sequence: CSAVTADTQYF.

Ten or more counts support this clonotype. The J gene is TRBJ2-1, the V gene TRBV20-1; D remains unclear. CDR3 size: 14 residues. Germline V gene data show CDR1 as DFQATT and CDR2 as SNEGSKA (reference sequence). V lost 0 bases and J 10 bases, leaving 16 bases between the germline ends. The CDR3 reads CSARDLVPIREQFF. Here the CDR3 DNA reads TGCAGTGCTAGAGACCTAGTGCCTATCAGGGAGCAGTTCTTC.

This clonotype was observed many times. The V call is TRBV13, the J call TRBJ1-2; D perhaps matches TRBD1 (5 bases). Germline V lookup: CDR1 PRHDT, CDR2 FYEKMQ (reference sequence). Between the trimmed V and J ends, which lost 5 bases and 2 bases, there was a span of 18 bases. The CDR3 is 16 amino acids. The CDR3 nucleotides are TGTGCCAGCAGCATCCGGGGCATCGATTACAACTATGGCTACACCTTC. Residues: CASSIRGIDYNYGYTF.

A few counts support this clonotype. This chain uses TRBV19 with TRBJ2-4, with a tentative D call TRBD2 (6 bases). CDR3 length equals 15 residues. CDR1 is LNHDA, CDR2 SQIVND, per germline (reference sequence). Trimming cost V 11 bases and J 5 bases, with 22 bases left between them. CDR3 sequence (DNA): TGTGCCGCTCGCGGGATTCGGGACCCAGAAAACATTCAGTACTTC. Encoded protein: CAARGIRDPENIQYF.

As concerns this clonotype: A much larger clone differs from this one at a single base, so this may be a read error. The chain has TRBV4-2 and TRBJ2-4; TRBD1 aligns across 9 bases. The CDR3 spans 14 residues. Germline values: CDR1 LGHNA, CDR2 YNFKEQ. V gave up 4 bases and J gave up 9 bases; unmatched junction bases: 7. For the CDR3, the DNA is TGTGCCAGCAGCCCGGGACAGGGACAAAGCATTCAGTACTTC. This gives the protein CASSPGQGQSIQYF.

The table lists this clonotype with many counts. The chain combines TRBV5-1 with TRBJ2-7, with 11 bases fitting TRBD2. The ends lost 4 bases at V and 5 bases at J; junction bases unmatched: 11. The CDR3 spans 16 residues. CDR1 and CDR2 (germline): SGHRS, YFSETQ. The CDR3 protein is CASSTLAGGPLHEQYF. The CDR3 DNA is TGCGCCAGCAGCACCTTAGCGGGAGGGCCGCTCCACGAGCAGTACTTC.

This clonotype was detected ten times or more. The CDR3 region is CASSFLQGGNSPLHF. The CDR3 coding sequence is TGTGCCAGCAGTTTTTTGCAGGGGGGTAATTCACCCCTCCACTTT. V and J are TRBV12-3 or TRBV12-4 and TRBJ1-6; 7 positions agree with TRBD1. CDR3 size: 15 residues. V lost 3 bases and J lost 6; bases outside the gene matches: 5.

Points on this clonotype: Because the CDR3's place on the DNA is in doubt, the DNA is left out and the CDR3 is given as listed by TCRdb. The chain employs TRBV5-1 and TRBJ2-5; TRBD2 is taken as the D call from the table, unchecked against the DNA. The length of the CDR3 is 19 amino acids, counting both ends. Germline V lookup: CDR1 SGHRS, CDR2 YFSETQ. This chain's CDR3 is CASSFYICSAPAGLETQYF.

Ten or more counts support this clonotype. This chain uses TRBV20-1 with TRBJ2-7, with D possibly TRBD2 on 5 matching bases. Trimming shortened V by 3 bases and J by 5 bases, and 14 bases separated the two germline ends. The germline V gene has CDR1 DFQATT and CDR2 SNEGSKA (reference sequence). This CDR3 comprises 13 residues. CDR3 in amino acids: CSASGGLVDEQYF. In nucleotides, the CDR3 is TGCAGTGCTAGCGGAGGTTTAGTGGACGAGCAGTACTTC.

The chain has TRBV18 and TRBJ2-5; D may be TRBD2 (5 bases). The CDR3 sequence is 13 residues long. Germline assignment: CDR1 KGHSH and CDR2 LQKENI. Trimming removed 6 bases at V and 0 bases at J, with 8 bases between. CDR3 DNA sequence: TGTGCCAGCTCGCCCGGGAACCAAGAGACCCAGTACTTC. Its translation: CASSPGNQETQYF.

In its sample, this clonotype was seen many times. The chain recombines TRBV9 with TRBJ1-4; 8 positions agree with TRBD1. CDR1 is SGDLS and CDR2 is YYNGEE in the germline V gene. V lost 4 bases, J lost 8 bases, and 13 bases stayed unmatched. CDR3 length equals 16 residues. CDR3 DNA sequence: TGTGCCAGCAGCCAACAAGGGACAGGTAGAGGGGAAAAACTGTTTTTT. The encoded protein is CASSQQGTGRGEKLFF.

This clonotype was counted at least ten times. The J gene is TRBJ2-3, the V gene TRBV2, with D possibly being TRBD1 or TRBD2 (5 bases each). The CDR3 consists of 17 residues. Germline CDR1 reads SNHLY; CDR2 reads FYNNEI. Deletions cut 6 bases from V and 11 bases from J, with 30 bases between. CDR3 region: CASSTARDPYPRFEQYF. CDR3 coding DNA: TGTGCCAGCAGCACTGCCCGGGACCCTTACCCCCGGTTTGAGCAGTATTTT. Based on the CDR3 plus reference TRBV2 and TRBJ2-3, the full variable domain is EPEVTQTPSHQVTQMGQEVILRCVPISNHLYFYWYRQILGQKVEFLVSFYNNEISEKSEIFDDQFSVERPDGSNFTLKIRSTKLEDSAMYFCASSTARDPYPRFEQYFGPGTRLTVL.

This clonotype has ten or more counts. The chain uses TRBV5-1 and TRBJ2-7; 8 nucleotides line up with TRBD2. J gave up 3 bases and V 3 bases, and 8 bases lay outside the gene matches. From germline, CDR1 is SGHRS and CDR2 YFSETQ. The CDR3 loop spans 15 amino acids. The CDR3 sequence: CASSSLQRGHYEQYF. For the CDR3, the DNA is TGCGCCAGCAGCTCGCTCCAGCGGGGGCACTACGAGCAGTACTTC.

In this sample, this clonotype turned up many times. This sequence joins TRBV5-6 and TRBJ2-7; TRBD2 matches at 7 bases. V lost 4 bases, J lost 5 bases, and 12 bases stayed unmatched. The CDR3 length is 15 residues. CDR1 and CDR2 from the germline V gene are SGHDT and YYEEEE. The CDR3 DNA follows: TGTGCCAGCAGCGGGGGGGGGACTCACGCCGACGAGCAGTACTTC. Translating it yields CASSGGGTHADEQYF.

The table lists this clonotype with many counts. V is TRBV5-1 and J is TRBJ1-2; 11 positions agree with TRBD1. The germline gives CDR1 SGHRS, CDR2 YFSETQ. V lost 4 bases, J lost 7 bases, and 6 bases stayed unmatched. The CDR3 runs 14 residues. The CDR3 here is CASSPQGQGAGYTF. In DNA, the CDR3 is TGCGCCAGCAGCCCTCAAGGACAGGGGGCTGGCTACACCTTC.